The 5 T cell receptor beta chains below all came from one sample that was sequenced in a study of beta chain features in type 1 diabetes. The sequenced template was cDNA made from the entire isolated RNA. Clones were read by immunoSEQ multiplex PCR, and TCRdb kept only the in-frame ones, dropping some. The sample records 150,000 to 170,000 clones, around 8% being singletons. Material for sequencing was central memory CD4+ T cells from blood. The receptors derive from a young man in good health.

The chain links TRBV5-6 to TRBJ1-2, with a weak D call TRBD1 (6 bases). The CDR3 has 14 residues. V lost 1 base to trimming and J lost 6 bases, with 13 bases between them. The germline V gene has CDR1 SGHDT and CDR2 YYEEEE. The CDR3 reads CASSLSNRVHGYTF. The CDR3 bases are TGTGCCAGCAGCTTGTCTAACAGGGTCCATGGCTACACCTTC.

This clone was observed a few times. The V call is TRBV27, the J call TRBJ2-5, with D unclear. V dropped 5 bases and J dropped 1 base, with 20 bases sitting between them. This CDR3 is built from 17 residues. Per germline, CDR1 MNHEY and CDR2 SMNVEV (reference sequence). CDR3 protein: CASSPPPPATFQETQYF. CDR3 sequence (DNA): TGTGCCAGCAGTCCTCCACCCCCTGCGACATTCCAAGAGACCCAGTACTTC.

This clone has just a few counts. The chain uses TRBV5-4 and TRBJ1-5, with D tentatively TRBD1 (6 bases). V lost 3 bases, J lost 5 bases, and 12 bases lay in between. This CDR3 spans 14 amino acids. Germline V gene data show CDR1 as SGHNT and CDR2 as YYREEE (reference sequence). Here the CDR3 DNA reads TGTGCCAGCAGCTCAGAGGGGGTAGATCAGCCCCAGCATTTT. Its translation is CASSSEGVDQPQHF.

This clone was seen a handful of times. The genes are TRBV9 and TRBJ1-1; possible D gene TRBD1, 5 bases. V was clipped by 3 bases and J by 6 bases, with 9 bases between them. From germline, CDR1 is SGDLS and CDR2 YYNGEE. The CDR3 contains 12 residues. The CDR3 loop is CASSADSSEAFF. The DNA of the CDR3 is TGTGCCAGCAGCGCAGACAGCTCTGAAGCTTTCTTT. The full variable domain, rest sourced from reference TRBV9 and TRBJ1-1, is DSGVTQTPKHLITATGQRVTLRCSPRSGDLSVYWYQQSLDQGLQFLIQYYNGEERAKGNILERFSAQQFPDLHSELNLSSLELGDSALYFCASSADSSEAFFGQGTRLTVV.

This chain joins TRBV7-2 and TRBJ2-3; 8 bases are a match to TRBD2. Trimming took 0 bases from V and 2 from J; bases not matched to a gene: 10. CDR1 is SGHTA, CDR2 FQGNSA, per germline. The CDR3 consists of 18 residues. DNA of the CDR3: TGTGCCAGCAGCTTAGCGTTCGCGGGGGGACTGAACACAGATACGCAGTATTTT. Translating gives CASSLAFAGGLNTDTQYF. The full variable domain, completed using reference TRBV7-2 and TRBJ2-3, is GAGVSQSPSNKVTEKGKDVELRCDPISGHTALYWYRQSLGQGLEFLIYFQGNSAPDKSGLPSDRFSAERTGGSVSTLTIQRTQQEDSAVYLCASSLAFAGGLNTDTQYFGPGTRLTVL.